This T cell receptor beta chain was recovered during a study of shared clonotypes between healthy human individuals. Study outcomes and limitations: Non-shared clonotypes had lower generation probabilities than clonotypes shared by all four sorted-subset donors.

On this clone: Its antigen is not identified.

V shed 3 bases and J 4 bases; nucleotides not matched to a gene: 8. The germline V gene has CDR1 MDHEN and CDR2 SYDVKM. This CDR3 has 15 residues. Authors' processing steps: Filtering differed for immunoSEQ, which gave only junction sequences without quality scores. TCRdb's copy holds only in-frame clones and misses some; the assay was immunoSEQ multiplex PCR. V and J calls and clone size are as listed in that table; D and trimming were resolved from the DNA. The data contain about 2,200,000 clones, just over 90% of them singletons. Positively selected for CCR7, the CD45RO-negative cells used as naive CD8 cells excluded terminally differentiated effector memory CD45RA+ cells.

The chain joins TRBV28 to TRBJ2-7; TRBD1 aligns across 8 bases. This receptor was taken from a man aged 18 to 35 in good health. Some clones in this sample may be carry-over from other donors' samples. The sequenced sample consisted of naive CD8+ T cells from PBMCs. The CDR3 region has the DNA TGTGCCAGCAGTTTCCCCCGGACAGGGCTATACGAGCAGTACTTC. This translates into CASSFPRTGLYEQYF.